Presented here are 7 T cell receptor beta chains from one specimen sequenced in a study of blood T cell repertoires in COVID-19. TCRdb's table, derived via immunoSEQ multiplex PCR, lists solely in-frame clones and lacks some. Of some 350,000 clones listed, roughly nine tenths were seen once; the top ten hold approximately 1%. The sequencing sample was made of PBMCs or T cells enriched from blood (not recorded which). These receptors were collected from a man younger than 35 who had recovered from COVID-19.

V and J are TRBV29-1 and TRBJ1-2; weak D call: TRBD1 (5 bases). V lost 2 bases and J lost 2, with 9 bases in between. The CDR3 length is 13 residues. In germline, CDR1 is SQVTM, CDR2 ANQGSEA. The CDR3 reads CSVEPQGNYGYTF. In DNA form, the CDR3 reads TGCAGCGTTGAACCCCAGGGAAACTATGGCTACACCTTC.

CDR3 DNA: TGTGCCAGCAGTTACTCCCAGGGATGGACCGGGGAGCTGTTTTTT. Protein sequence: CASSYSQGWTGELFF. This chain uses TRBV6-5 with TRBJ2-2; weak D call: TRBD1 (5 bases). Germline-derived CDR1 and CDR2 are MNHEY and SVGAGI. CDR3 size: 15 residues. The V end was cut by 0 bases, the J end by 5 bases, with 10 bases between.

The chain links TRBV5-4 to TRBJ2-7; 7 nucleotides agree with TRBD2. The CDR3 length is 14 residues. Germline CDR1 and CDR2: SGHNT and YYREEE (reference sequence). The J segment lost 3 bases and the V segment lost 0 bases, leaving 3 bases of the junction unmatched. The CDR3 DNA is TGTGCCAGCAGCTTGGAGGGCGGGAGCTACGAGCAGTACTTC. Amino acid sequence: CASSLEGGSYEQYF.

The chain employs TRBV6-5 and TRBJ1-6, with 9 bases that match TRBD1. The germline CDR1 and CDR2 sequences are MNHEY and SVGAGI. Trimming took 6 bases from V and 12 from J; bases not matched to a gene: 9. The CDR3 runs to 14 residues. Here the CDR3 reads CASRTGTGFVPLHF. In DNA form, the CDR3 reads TGTGCCAGCAGGACCGGGACAGGGTTTGTACCCCTCCACTTT.

The chain recombines TRBV7-8 with TRBJ1-5; the D gene is possibly TRBD1 (6 bases). This CDR3 has 17 residues. The V end was cut by 1 base, the J end by 3 bases, with 16 bases between. CDR1 is SGHVS and CDR2 is FQNEAQ in the germline V gene. The CDR3 reads CASSLGGWGRNNQPQHF. DNA of the CDR3: TGTGCCAGCAGCTTAGGGGGCTGGGGGCGGAACAATCAGCCCCAGCATTTT.

The chain is built from TRBV29-1 and TRBJ2-1, with TRBD1 matching over 7 bases. CDR3 size: 12 residues. The germline V gene encodes CDR1 SQVTM and CDR2 ANQGSEA. The V segment lost 8 bases and the J segment 2 bases; nucleotides outside the gene matches: 3. CDR3 loop: CSSGQAYNEQFF. The CDR3 region has the DNA TGCAGCAGTGGACAGGCCTACAATGAGCAGTTCTTC.

V usage is TRBV7-2 and J usage is TRBJ1-6; a possible D gene is TRBD1 (5 bases). Germline values: CDR1 SGHTA, CDR2 FQGNSA. V was shortened by 5 bases and J by 9 bases, with 17 bases between the two germline ends. The CDR3 has 15 amino acids. CDR3 loop: CASSPTSVRGSPLHF. The CDR3 coding sequence is TGTGCCAGCAGCCCAACGTCGGTTAGGGGTTCACCCCTCCACTTT. The full variable domain, rest sourced from reference TRBV7-2 and TRBJ1-6, is GAGVSQSPSNKVTEKGKDVELRCDPISGHTALYWYRQSLGQGLEFLIYFQGNSAPDKSGLPSDRFSAERTGGSVSTLTIQRTQQEDSAVYLCASSPTSVRGSPLHFGNGTRLTVT.